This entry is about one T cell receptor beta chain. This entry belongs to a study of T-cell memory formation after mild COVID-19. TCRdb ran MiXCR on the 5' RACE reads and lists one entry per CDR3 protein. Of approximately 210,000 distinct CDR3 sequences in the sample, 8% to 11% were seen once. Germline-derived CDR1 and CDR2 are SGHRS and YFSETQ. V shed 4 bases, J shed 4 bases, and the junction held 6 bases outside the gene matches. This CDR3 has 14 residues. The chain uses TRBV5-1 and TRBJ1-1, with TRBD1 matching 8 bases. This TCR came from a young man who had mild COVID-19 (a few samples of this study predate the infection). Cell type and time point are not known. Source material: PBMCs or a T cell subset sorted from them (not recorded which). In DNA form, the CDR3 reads TGCGCCAGCAGCCGGACAGGGCTTGGCACTGAAGCTTTCTTT. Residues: CASSRTGLGTEAFF. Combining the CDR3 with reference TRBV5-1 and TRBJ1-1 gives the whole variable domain KAGVTQTPRYLIKTRGQQVTLSCSPISGHRSVSWYQQTPGQGLQFLFEYFSETQRNKGNFPGRFSGRQFSNSRSEMNVSTLELGDSALYLCASSRTGLGTEAFFGQGTRLTVV.